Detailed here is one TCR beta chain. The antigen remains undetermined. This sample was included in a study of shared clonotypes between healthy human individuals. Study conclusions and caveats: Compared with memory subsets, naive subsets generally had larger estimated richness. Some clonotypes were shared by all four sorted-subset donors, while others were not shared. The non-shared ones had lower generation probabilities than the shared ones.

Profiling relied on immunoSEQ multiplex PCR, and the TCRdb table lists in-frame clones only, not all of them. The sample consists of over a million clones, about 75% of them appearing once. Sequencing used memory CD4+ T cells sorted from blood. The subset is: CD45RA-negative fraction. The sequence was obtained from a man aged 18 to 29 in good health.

DNA of the CDR3: TGTGCCAGTACCCAGACAGGGGTCGGCAATCAGCCCCAGCATTTT. Its protein is CASTQTGVGNQPQHF. The chain couples TRBV19 to TRBJ1-5; the match to TRBD1 covers 8 bases. Germline trimming cut 7 bases from V and 2 bases from J; bases unmatched to any gene: 7. The CDR3 length is 15 residues. Germline loops: CDR1 LNHDA, CDR2 SQIVND (reference sequence).